This is a list of T cell receptor beta chains from one sample in a study of T cell repertoires in aging, cancer and after chemotherapy. TCRdb re-derived calls from the multiplex PCR reads in MiXCR, one entry per CDR3 protein. The sample holds under 4,500 distinct CDR3 sequences, around 40% seen once. Sequenced sample: blood. The receptors stem from a human donor with a blood cancer. CDR3s include the opening cysteine and the closing phenylalanine or tryptophan. The order of the fields is J gene, V gene, D gene, clone size, CDR3 DNA, CDR3 protein. The D gene is left open where the match is weak. Only part of the rows carry a size: once, few, many, or a class if the clone is expanded.

j_call: TRBJ2-3
v_call: TRBV24-1
d_call: TRBD1
clone_size: NA
cdr3_nt: TGTGCCACCAGTGACCACAGGGGGCGCACGGATACGCAGTATTTT
cdr3_aa: CATSDHRGRTDTQYF

j_call: TRBJ2-7
v_call: TRBV7-6
d_call: TRBD1
clone_size: NA
cdr3_nt: TGTGCCAGCAGCTTAAGCGACAGGGCGGTCTACGAGCAGTACTTC
cdr3_aa: CASSLSDRAVYEQYF

j_call: TRBJ2-6
v_call: TRBV6-1
d_call: NA
clone_size: NA
cdr3_nt: TGTGCCAGCAGTGAAATGGGCTCTGGGGCCAACGTCCTGACTTTC
cdr3_aa: CASSEMGSGANVLTF

j_call: TRBJ2-7
v_call: TRBV27
d_call: NA
clone_size: NA
cdr3_nt: TGTGCCAGCAGTCCGGGACACTACTACGAGCAGTACTTC
cdr3_aa: CASSPGHYYEQYF

j_call: TRBJ1-2
v_call: TRBV5-5
d_call: NA
clone_size: NA
cdr3_nt: TGTGCCAGCAGCTTTTCTCCGACGGGCGGGGGGCCAACGAATGGAGGCTACACCTTC
cdr3_aa: CASSFSPTGGGPTNGGYTF

j_call: TRBJ2-7
v_call: TRBV30
d_call: NA
clone_size: NA
cdr3_nt: TGTGCCTGTGACACCGGGACAAGGGCCTCCTACGAGCAGTACTTC
cdr3_aa: CACDTGTRASYEQYF

j_call: TRBJ2-3
v_call: TRBV6-1
d_call: TRBD2
clone_size: once
cdr3_nt: TGTGCCAGCAGCCTCGGGACTAGCGGGAGAGAGGGAGCAGATACGCAGTATTTT
cdr3_aa: CASSLGTSGREGADTQYF

j_call: TRBJ2-2
v_call: TRBV19
d_call: NA
clone_size: medium-sized
cdr3_nt: TGTGCCAGTAGTATCGGCGGGCACACCGGGGAGCTGTTTTTT
cdr3_aa: CASSIGGHTGELFF

j_call: TRBJ2-6
v_call: TRBV5-5
d_call: NA
clone_size: NA
cdr3_nt: TGTGCCAGCAGCTTGTTGGGGGACTCTGAGGCCAACGTCCTGACTTTC
cdr3_aa: CASSLLGDSEANVLTF

j_call: TRBJ2-3
v_call: TRBV12-3/TRBV12-4
d_call: TRBD1
clone_size: few
cdr3_nt: TGTGCCAGCAGCCGCGGGACAGGAGGCACAGATACGCAGTATTTT
cdr3_aa: CASSRGTGGTDTQYF

j_call: TRBJ2-2
v_call: TRBV10-1
d_call: TRBD1
clone_size: NA
cdr3_nt: TGCGCCAGCAGGAGGGGGCCGAACACCGGGGAGCTGTTTTTT
cdr3_aa: CASRRGPNTGELFF

j_call: TRBJ2-1
v_call: TRBV5-1
d_call: NA
clone_size: NA
cdr3_nt: TGCGCCAGCAGCCCATCCCAGGGCGGTGAGCAGTTCTTC
cdr3_aa: CASSPSQGGEQFF

j_call: TRBJ1-6
v_call: TRBV5-4
d_call: NA
clone_size: NA
cdr3_nt: TGTGCCAGCAGCTTGGAAGGGGAGGATTCACCCCTCCACTTT
cdr3_aa: CASSLEGEDSPLHF

j_call: TRBJ1-6
v_call: TRBV7-9
d_call: NA
clone_size: NA
cdr3_nt: TGTGCCAGCAGCTTTGGCCTCGGGGGGATTTCACCCCTCCACTTT
cdr3_aa: CASSFGLGGISPLHF

j_call: TRBJ2-7
v_call: TRBV19
d_call: TRBD1
clone_size: NA
cdr3_nt: TGTGCCAGTAGTATCGCCGGGACAGCGAACTACGAGCAGTACTTC
cdr3_aa: CASSIAGTANYEQYF